A single T cell receptor beta chain is shown here with its context. The antigen remains unidentified. The data originate from a study of molecular identifiers for immune sequencing clone quantification. TCRdb passed the PCR reads through MiXCR, listing each CDR3 protein once. The sample shows 80,000 to 95,000 distinct CDR3 sequences, over 15% of them seen only once. The CDR3 is 16 residues long. V lost 1 base, J lost 4 bases, and 7 bases stayed unmatched. The V gene's germline CDR1 is MGHRA and CDR2 YSYEKL. Study findings and constraints: Effector cells kept over 98% of their molecules in clones above 20 RNA copies, while naive cells kept under 1% there. Same-barcode identical TCR molecules could make highly expanded clones look smaller than they are.

Sorted cell numbers of about 19,000 to 1,000,000, with 10%, 30% or 50% RNA, served as input for naive CD8 libraries. The clonotype comes from a human donor in good health. Some libraries in this study had Jurkat cell RNA spiked in. Sequencing used naive CD8+ T cells from blood, with Jurkat cell RNA spiked in. Sample subset: FACS-sorted CD8+CD4-CCR7+CD45RA+ naive T cells. This chain links TRBV4-1 with TRBJ2-7; 10 nucleotides agree with TRBD1. The CDR3 sequence is CASSQGAGTGEYEQYF. CDR3 in DNA: TGCGCCAGCAGCCAAGGTGCCGGGACAGGGGAGTACGAGCAGTACTTC.